Each of the 9 T cell receptor beta chains below was sequenced from the same sample in a study of T cell changes during pregnancy in multiple sclerosis. TCRdb's table, derived via immunoSEQ multiplex PCR, lists solely in-frame clones and lacks some. This sample carries about 70,000 clones, around 94% of them seen once, and the ten largest clones take about 0.61%. The starting material was peripheral blood, obtained in the third trimester of pregnancy. The origin of the receptors is a female donor with multiple sclerosis, enrolled in a pregnancy study.

This clone has a single count. The V and J genes are TRBV11-1 and TRBJ2-4; a weak D match, TRBD2 (5 bases). The J call may be incorrect, as the DNA end agrees better with TRBJ2-7. Germline-derived CDR1 and CDR2 are SGHAT and FQDESV (reference sequence). The length of the CDR3 is 12 residues. Here the CDR3 DNA reads TGTGCCAGCGGCCTTTCCGAGGGCGAGCAGTACTTC. Amino acid sequence: CASGLSEGEQYF.

This clone was recorded a few times. The chain couples TRBV4-3 to TRBJ2-3, with D unclear. Germline V lookup: CDR1 LGHNA, CDR2 YSLEER. The CDR3 runs to 15 residues. The V end was cut by 1 base, the J end by 2 bases, with 10 bases between. For the CDR3, the DNA is TGCGCCAGCAGCCAAGGGGTGGGCTTCACAGATACGCAGTATTTT. This gives the protein CASSQGVGFTDTQYF.

The rearrangement joins TRBV6-6 to TRBJ2-2, with 7 bases that match TRBD1. The germline CDR1 and CDR2 sequences are MNHNY and SVGAGI (reference sequence). V shed 7 bases and J 7 bases; nucleotides not matched to a gene: 15. This CDR3 is 16 amino acids long. Written as DNA, the CDR3 is TGTGCCAGCACCCGCCGCTACAGGGGATATATCGGGGAGCTGTTTTTT. Encoded protein: CASTRRYRGYIGELFF.

This chain connects TRBV7-9 to TRBJ1-2; 8 nucleotides match TRBD1. The V segment lost 1 base and the J segment 4 bases; nucleotides outside the gene matches: 14. The CDR3 sequence is 18 residues long. Germline V lookup: CDR1 SEHNR, CDR2 FQNEAQ (reference sequence). The CDR3 region is CASSLGGIWATGAYGYTF. The DNA for the CDR3 is TGTGCCAGCAGCTTAGGGGGGATATGGGCGACAGGGGCCTATGGCTACACCTTC. Combining the CDR3 with reference TRBV7-9 and TRBJ1-2 gives the whole variable domain DTGVSQNPRHKITKRGQNVTFRCDPISEHNRLYWYRQTLGQGPEFLTYFQNEAQLEKSRLLSDRFSAERPKGSFSTLEIQRTEQGDSAMYLCASSLGGIWATGAYGYTFGSGTRLTVV.

The genes are TRBV5-6 and TRBJ2-7, with TRBD1 as a possible D gene (6 bases). Between the trimmed V and J ends, which lost 3 bases and 2 bases, there was a span of 12 bases. Germline assignment: CDR1 SGHDT and CDR2 YYEEEE. The CDR3 loop spans 14 amino acids. CDR3 residues: CASSSPGQTYEQYF. Here the CDR3 DNA reads TGTGCCAGCAGCTCTCCGGGACAAACCTACGAGCAGTACTTC.

The V call is TRBV7-8, the J call TRBJ1-1, with unresolved D. The CDR3 is made up of 15 amino acids. CDR1 and CDR2 from the germline V gene are SGHVS and FQNEAQ. V was trimmed by 2 bases and J by 3 bases, leaving 13 bases between them. The CDR3 region is CASSLRWVQDTEAFF. Here the CDR3 DNA reads TGTGCCAGCAGCTTACGTTGGGTCCAGGACACTGAAGCTTTCTTT.

V usage is TRBV19 and J usage is TRBJ2-1, with a tentative D call TRBD2 (7 bases). The germline V gene encodes CDR1 LNHDA and CDR2 SQIVND (reference sequence). CDR3 length: 14 residues. The V and J ends lost 6 bases and 4 bases respectively, with 13 bases between them. CDR3 protein: CASSRGGQYNEQFF. CDR3 bases: TGTGCCAGTAGCCGCGGGGGCCAGTACAATGAGCAGTTCTTC.

This clone was found once. The chain is built from TRBV27 and TRBJ1-2; the D gene is possibly TRBD1 (5 bases). V lost 3 bases to trimming and J lost 8 bases, with 19 bases between them. This CDR3 comprises 15 residues. Germline CDR1 is MNHEY and CDR2 is SMNVEV (reference sequence). CDR3 in amino acids: CASSLSPSGLNGYTF. CDR3 in DNA: TGTGCCAGCAGTTTGTCCCCATCAGGGTTGAACGGCTACACCTTC.

The chain recombines TRBV11-2 with TRBJ2-3; D uncertain. Trimming stripped 0 bases from V and 2 bases from J, with 6 bases between. The CDR3 has 14 amino acids. Germline CDR1 is SGHAT and CDR2 is FQNNGV. DNA for the CDR3: TGTGCCAGCAGCTTAGATTTCTACACAGATACGCAGTATTTT. This translates into CASSLDFYTDTQYF.